One TCR beta chain is described in this entry. The target antigen is unknown. Culturing for 10 to 11 days preceded CD4+ T cell isolation. Each participant was given two doses of one vaccine (BNT162b2 or mRNA-1273). IL-2 medium supplanted half the medium on days 3 and 7. This table comes from immunoSEQ multiplex PCR, and its TCRdb copy is limited to in-frame clones, with some not included. The sample has more than 55,000 clones; just under 80% are singletons. The CDR3 sequence is 15 residues long. V lost 2 bases and J lost 9; bases outside the gene matches: 9. Germline-derived CDR1 and CDR2 are ENHRY and SYGVKD. This record comes from a study of vaccination effects on CD4 cells after COVID-19. At the level of the study: Samples collected post-vaccine were obtained a median of 72 days after the second dose.

Study results and limitations: Marked clonal contraction of infection- and vaccine-induced clones was seen late after vaccination.

The receptor's source is a human donor who received a COVID-19 vaccine. Sequenced here: CD4+ T cells from PBMCs cultured without peptide, sampled after COVID-19 vaccination. This sequence joins TRBV10-3 and TRBJ2-1; 8 positions agree with TRBD2. The CDR3 nucleotides read TGTGCCATCAGTGAGACCGGGACTAGTTTGGTTGAGCAGTTCTTC. Translation gives CAISETGTSLVEQFF.